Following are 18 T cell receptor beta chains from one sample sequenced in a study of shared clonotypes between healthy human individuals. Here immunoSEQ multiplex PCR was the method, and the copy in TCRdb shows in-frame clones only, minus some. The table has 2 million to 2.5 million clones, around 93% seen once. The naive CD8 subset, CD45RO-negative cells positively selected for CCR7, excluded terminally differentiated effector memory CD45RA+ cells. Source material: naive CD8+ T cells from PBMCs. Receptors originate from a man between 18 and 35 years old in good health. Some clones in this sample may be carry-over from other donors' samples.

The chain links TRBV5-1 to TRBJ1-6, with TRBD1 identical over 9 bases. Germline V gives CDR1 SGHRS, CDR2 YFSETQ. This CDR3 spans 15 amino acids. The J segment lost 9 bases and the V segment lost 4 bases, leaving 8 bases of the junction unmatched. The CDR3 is CASSPGDRDLSPLHF. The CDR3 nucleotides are TGCGCCAGCAGCCCCGGGGACAGGGACCTTTCACCCCTCCACTTT. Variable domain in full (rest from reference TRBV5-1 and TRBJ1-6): KAGVTQTPRYLIKTRGQQVTLSCSPISGHRSVSWYQQTPGQGLQFLFEYFSETQRNKGNFPGRFSGRQFSNSRSEMNVSTLELGDSALYLCASSPGDRDLSPLHFGNGTRLTVT.

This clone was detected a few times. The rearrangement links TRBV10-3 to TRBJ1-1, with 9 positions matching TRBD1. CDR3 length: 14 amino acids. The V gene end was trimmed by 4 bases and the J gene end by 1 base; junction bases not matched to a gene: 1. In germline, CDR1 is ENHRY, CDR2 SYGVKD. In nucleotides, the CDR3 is TGTGCCATCAGTGGGACAGGGGCGAACACTGAAGCTTTCTTT. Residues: CAISGTGANTEAFF.

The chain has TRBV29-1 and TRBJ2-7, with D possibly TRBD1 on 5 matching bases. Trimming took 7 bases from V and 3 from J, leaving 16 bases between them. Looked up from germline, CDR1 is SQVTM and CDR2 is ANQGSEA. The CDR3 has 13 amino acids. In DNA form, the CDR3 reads TGCAGCGCCGGAACGGCAGGGAACTACGAGCAGTACTTC. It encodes CSAGTAGNYEQYF.

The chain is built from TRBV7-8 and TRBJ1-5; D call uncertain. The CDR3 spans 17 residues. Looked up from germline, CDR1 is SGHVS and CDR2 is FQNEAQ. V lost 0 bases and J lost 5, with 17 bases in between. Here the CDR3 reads CASSLAGRPRVDQPQHF. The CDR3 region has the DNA TGTGCCAGCAGCTTAGCAGGCCGTCCCCGAGTCGATCAGCCCCAGCATTTT.

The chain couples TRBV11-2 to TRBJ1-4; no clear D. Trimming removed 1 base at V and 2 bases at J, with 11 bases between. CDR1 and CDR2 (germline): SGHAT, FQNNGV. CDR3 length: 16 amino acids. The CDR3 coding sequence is TGTGCCAGCAGCTTAGTTGGGTCAGCTACTAATGAAAAACTGTTTTTT. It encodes CASSLVGSATNEKLFF.

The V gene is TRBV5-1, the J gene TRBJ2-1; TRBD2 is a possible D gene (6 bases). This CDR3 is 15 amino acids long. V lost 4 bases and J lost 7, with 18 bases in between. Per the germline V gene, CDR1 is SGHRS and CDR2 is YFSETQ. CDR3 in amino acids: CASSLLAWVGNEQFF. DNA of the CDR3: TGCGCCAGCAGCCTTCTAGCGTGGGTCGGGAATGAGCAGTTCTTC.

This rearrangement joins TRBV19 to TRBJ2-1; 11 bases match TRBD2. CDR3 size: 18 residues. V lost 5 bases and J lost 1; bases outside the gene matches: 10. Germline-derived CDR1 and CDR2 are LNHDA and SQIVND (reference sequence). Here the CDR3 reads CASSEHSGRASSYNEQFF. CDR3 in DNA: TGTGCCAGTAGTGAACATAGCGGGAGGGCCTCATCCTACAATGAGCAGTTCTTC. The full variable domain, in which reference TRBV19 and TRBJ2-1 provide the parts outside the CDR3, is DGGITQSPKYLFRKEGQNVTLSCEQNLNHDAMYWYRQDPGQGLRLIYYSQIVNDFQKGDIAEGYSVSREKKESFPLTVTSAQKNPTAFYLCASSEHSGRASSYNEQFFGPGTRLTVL.

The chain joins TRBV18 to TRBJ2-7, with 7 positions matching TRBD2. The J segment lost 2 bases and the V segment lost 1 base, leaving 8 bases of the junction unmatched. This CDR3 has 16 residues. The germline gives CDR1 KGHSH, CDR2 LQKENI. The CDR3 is CASSPRTSVEPYEQYF. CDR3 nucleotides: TGTGCCAGCTCACCACGTACTAGCGTAGAACCCTACGAGCAGTACTTC.

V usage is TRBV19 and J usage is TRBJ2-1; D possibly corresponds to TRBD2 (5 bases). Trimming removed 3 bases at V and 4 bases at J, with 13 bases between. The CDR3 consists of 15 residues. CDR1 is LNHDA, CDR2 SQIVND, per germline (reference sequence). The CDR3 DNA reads TGTGCCAGTAGTATCATAGGCGGCGGGTACAATGAGCAGTTCTTC. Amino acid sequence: CASSIIGGGYNEQFF.

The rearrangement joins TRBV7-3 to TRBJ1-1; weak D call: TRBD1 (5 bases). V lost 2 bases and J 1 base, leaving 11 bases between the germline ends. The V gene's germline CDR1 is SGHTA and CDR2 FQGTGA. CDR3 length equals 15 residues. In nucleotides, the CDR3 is TGTGCCAGCAGCTTATCGGGGGATAAGAACACTGAAGCTTTCTTT. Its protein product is CASSLSGDKNTEAFF.

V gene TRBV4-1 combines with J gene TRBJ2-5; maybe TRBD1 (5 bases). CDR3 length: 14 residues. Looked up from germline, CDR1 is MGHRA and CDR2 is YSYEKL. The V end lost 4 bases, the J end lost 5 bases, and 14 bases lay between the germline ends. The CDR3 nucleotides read TGCGCCAGCAGCCTTGCCGCAGGGCTGGAGACCCAGTACTTC. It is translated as CASSLAAGLETQYF.

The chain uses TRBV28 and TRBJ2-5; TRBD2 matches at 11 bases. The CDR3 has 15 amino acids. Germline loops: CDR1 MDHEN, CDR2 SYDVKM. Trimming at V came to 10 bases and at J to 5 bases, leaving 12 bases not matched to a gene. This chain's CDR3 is CAIKFSGRGPETQYF. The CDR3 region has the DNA TGTGCCATCAAATTTAGCGGGAGGGGGCCGGAGACCCAGTACTTC.

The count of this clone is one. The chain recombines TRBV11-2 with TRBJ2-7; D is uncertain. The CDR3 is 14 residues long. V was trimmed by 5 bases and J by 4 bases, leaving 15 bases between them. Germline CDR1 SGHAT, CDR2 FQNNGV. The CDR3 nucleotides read TGTGCCAGCAGCCCCCTCTTGGGCCCATACGAGCAGTACTTC. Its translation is CASSPLLGPYEQYF.

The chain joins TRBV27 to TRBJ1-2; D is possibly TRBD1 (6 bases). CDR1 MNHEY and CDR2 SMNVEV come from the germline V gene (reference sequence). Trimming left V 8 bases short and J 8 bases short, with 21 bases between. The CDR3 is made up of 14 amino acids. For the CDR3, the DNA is TGTGCCAGCGCTGTCCTGGAGGGGGGGACGGGCTACACCTTC. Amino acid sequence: CASAVLEGGTGYTF.

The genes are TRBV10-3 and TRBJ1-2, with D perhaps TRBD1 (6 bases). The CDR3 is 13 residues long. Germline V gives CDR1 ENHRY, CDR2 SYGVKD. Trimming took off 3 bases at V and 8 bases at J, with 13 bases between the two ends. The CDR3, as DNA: TGTGCCATCAGTGACTCGACAGGTGGCGGCTACACCTTC. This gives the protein CAISDSTGGGYTF.

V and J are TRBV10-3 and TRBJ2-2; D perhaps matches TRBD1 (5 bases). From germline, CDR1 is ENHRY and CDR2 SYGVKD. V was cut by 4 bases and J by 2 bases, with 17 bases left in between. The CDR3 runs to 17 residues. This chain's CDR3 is CAISGRDDGFNTGELFF. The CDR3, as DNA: TGTGCCATCAGTGGCAGGGATGATGGGTTTAACACCGGGGAGCTGTTTTTT.

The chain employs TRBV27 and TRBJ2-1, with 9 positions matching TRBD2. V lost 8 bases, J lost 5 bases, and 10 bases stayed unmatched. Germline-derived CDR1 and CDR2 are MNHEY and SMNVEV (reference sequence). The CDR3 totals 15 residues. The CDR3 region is CASEPTSGGNNEQFF. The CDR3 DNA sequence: TGTGCCAGCGAACCGACTAGCGGAGGAAACAATGAGCAGTTCTTC.

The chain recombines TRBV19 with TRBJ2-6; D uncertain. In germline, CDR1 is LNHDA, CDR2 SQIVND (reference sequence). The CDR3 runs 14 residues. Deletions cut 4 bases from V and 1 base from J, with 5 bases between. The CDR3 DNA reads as TGTGCCAGTAGTACGAGGTCTGGGGCCAACGTCCTGACTTTC. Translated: CASSTRSGANVLTF.